This T cell receptor (beta chain) was captured by sequencing in a study of patients and donors after allogeneic stem cell transplantation. Trimming pared 1 base from V and 1 base from J, leaving 7 bases between. Germline V gene data show CDR1 as LGHDT and CDR2 as YNNKEL (reference sequence). The length of the CDR3 is 14 residues. This clonotype was picked up many times. TCRdb re-analysed the RT-PCR reads in MiXCR, keeping a single row per CDR3 protein. The data contain roughly 880,000 distinct CDR3 sequences, 18% of them singletons. This receptor was taken from a human donor who was either an allogeneic HSCT recipient or a stem cell or donor lymphocyte infusion donor (not recorded which). It is not recorded whose cells these are; they may come from a transplant donor. V gene TRBV3-1 combines with J gene TRBJ1-2; D gene ambiguous. Input material: blood, either unsorted or a sorted T cell fraction (not recorded which). CDR3 in amino acids: CASSQGGSNYGYTF. Here the CDR3 DNA reads TGTGCCAGCAGCCAAGGCGGCAGTAACTATGGCTACACCTTC.